Shown below are 14 T cell receptor beta chains from a single sample sequenced in a study of T cells in Graves' hyperthyroidism and ophthalmopathy. TCR beta CDR3 sequences were amplified from RNA transcripts. Carried out on the TCR CDR3, a first-round RT-PCR used the HTBI primer set. Via MiXCR, TCRdb re-called the multiplex PCR reads, giving one row per CDR3 protein. The profile covers hundreds of thousands of distinct CDR3 sequences, with roughly a fifth appearing a single time and under 45% taken by the ten largest. Material for sequencing was blood. The receptors were gathered from a middle-aged man with Graves' ophthalmopathy.

V gene TRBV10-3 combines with J gene TRBJ1-1; D is unresolved. Deletions cut 3 bases from V and 2 bases from J, with 7 bases between. This CDR3 region has 13 residues. The V gene's germline CDR1 is ENHRY and CDR2 SYGVKD. The CDR3 here is CAISERDNTEAFF. CDR3 DNA sequence: TGTGCCATCAGTGAAAGAGATAACACTGAAGCTTTCTTT.

This clonotype was counted only a few times. This chain uses TRBV6-2 or TRBV6-3 with TRBJ2-7, with D perhaps TRBD1 or TRBD2 (7 bases each). V was shortened by 5 bases and J by 0 bases, with 17 bases between the two germline ends. CDR1 and CDR2 from the germline V gene are MNHEY and SVGEGT. The CDR3 spans 16 residues. CDR3 protein: CASSPGGGLSSYEQYF. The CDR3 coding sequence is TGTGCCAGCAGTCCAGGGGGGGGGCTGAGCTCCTACGAGCAGTACTTC.

The rearrangement joins TRBV7-2 to TRBJ2-5, with D hard to call. Germline CDR1 and CDR2: SGHTA and FQGNSA. CDR3 length: 11 residues. V was trimmed by 10 bases and J by 5 bases, leaving 11 bases between them. DNA of the CDR3: TGTGCCACCGTGGCTAGGGAGACCCAGTACTTC. Amino acids: CATVARETQYF.

The CDR3 here is CASSEFRGERNTIYF. As DNA, the CDR3 is TGTGCCAGCAGTGAATTTAGAGGGGAGAGAAACACCATATATTTT. V and J are TRBV25-1 and TRBJ1-3; tentative D call: TRBD1 (5 bases). Trimming took 1 base from V and 5 from J, leaving 12 bases between them. CDR1 and CDR2 (germline): MGHDK, SYGVNS. The CDR3 consists of 15 residues.

This chain links TRBV20-1 with TRBJ2-3; 9 bases are a match to TRBD1. CDR3 length: 14 residues. CDR1 and CDR2 from the germline V gene are DFQATT and SNEGSKA (reference sequence). V gave up 5 bases and J gave up 4 bases; unmatched junction bases: 7. The CDR3 DNA reads TGCAGTGCTTCCGGGACAGGGCTTTCAGATACGCAGTATTTT. Translated: CSASGTGLSDTQYF.

In nucleotides, the CDR3 is TGTGCCAGCAGCCAAGACGCGCCCGTAAACGGCCGGGAGACCCAGTACTTC. Amino acids: CASSQDAPVNGRETQYF. The chain is built from TRBV14 and TRBJ2-5; D is uncertain. Germline CDR1 reads SGHDN; CDR2 reads FVKESK. The CDR3 is 17 residues long. V shed 0 bases and J shed 5 bases, with 19 bases lying between them. Drawing the rest from reference TRBV14 and TRBJ2-5, the complete variable domain is EAGVTQFPSHSVIEKGQTVTLRCDPISGHDNLYWYRRVMGKEIKFLLHFVKESKQDESGMPNNRFLAERTGGTYSTLKVQPAELEDSGVYFCASSQDAPVNGRETQYFGPGTRLLVL.

DNA of the CDR3: TGCAGTGCTAGCTTTACAGGGATCAATCAGCCCCAGCATTTT. Translating gives CSASFTGINQPQHF. The chain carries TRBV20-1 and TRBJ1-5; D possibly corresponds to TRBD1 (6 bases). Germline CDR1 is DFQATT and CDR2 is SNEGSKA (reference sequence). Deletions cut 3 bases from V and 3 bases from J, with 12 bases between. The CDR3 extends over 14 amino acids.

This clonotype was seen ten or more times. This rearrangement joins TRBV2 to TRBJ2-1, with D uncertain. The V and J ends lost 7 bases and 0 bases respectively, with 7 bases between them. This CDR3 has 13 amino acids. Germline loops: CDR1 SNHLY, CDR2 FYNNEI. DNA for the CDR3: TGTGCCAGCAAGGCCAGCTCCTACAATGAGCAGTTCTTC. Its protein product is CASKASSYNEQFF.

This clonotype has a count of ten or more. This sequence joins TRBV30 and TRBJ1-1, with a possible D match to TRBD1 (5 bases). Germline V gene data show CDR1 as GTSNPN and CDR2 as SVGIG (reference sequence). V lost 1 base, J lost 0 bases, and 12 bases lay in between. The CDR3 consists of 15 residues. The CDR3 bases are TGTGCCTGGAGTGGGGGGACGGCCATGAACACTGAAGCTTTCTTT. Translation gives CAWSGGTAMNTEAFF.

The chain couples TRBV10-3 to TRBJ1-2; possible D gene TRBD1, 6 bases. Germline loops: CDR1 ENHRY, CDR2 SYGVKD. Between the trimmed V and J ends, which lost 4 bases and 1 base, there was a span of 10 bases. The CDR3 sequence is 14 residues long. This CDR3 is CAISGRGSNYGYTF. The CDR3 DNA follows: TGTGCCATCAGTGGCAGGGGAAGTAACTATGGCTACACCTTC.

The chain recombines TRBV28 with TRBJ2-4, with D maybe TRBD1 (6 bases). V was pared by 6 bases and J by 0 bases, with 27 bases between. The CDR3 length is 20 residues. Germline V gives CDR1 MDHEN, CDR2 SYDVKM. This CDR3 reads CASSSGTENRDGLAKNIQYF. CDR3 coding DNA: TGTGCCAGCAGCTCCGGGACCGAAAACAGGGATGGGCTAGCCAAAAACATTCAGTACTTC. The whole variable domain, filled in from reference TRBV28 and TRBJ2-4, reads DVKVTQSSRYLVKRTGEKVFLECVQDMDHENMFWYRQDPGLGLRLIYFSYDVKMKEKGDIPEGYSVSREKKERFSLILESASTNQTSMYLCASSSGTENRDGLAKNIQYFGAGTRLSVL.

This clonotype came up a few times. The rearrangement uses TRBV2 and TRBJ2-7; 11 bases are shared with TRBD2. The CDR3 length is 13 residues. Germline trimming cut 6 bases from V and 6 bases from J; bases unmatched to any gene: 4. Germline loops: CDR1 SNHLY, CDR2 FYNNEI. The CDR3 region is CASSRLAGREQYF. The CDR3 region has the DNA TGTGCCAGCAGCCGACTAGCGGGACGCGAGCAGTACTTC.

This clonotype was observed many times. The chain couples TRBV7-6 to TRBJ2-7, with D tentatively TRBD1 (6 bases). The CDR3 runs 15 residues. Trimming took off 3 bases at V and 5 bases at J, with 17 bases between the two ends. The germline gives CDR1 SGHVS, CDR2 FNYEAQ. In DNA form, the CDR3 reads TGTGCCAGCAGCTTGGGCAGGGGAGTTCCTAACGAGCAGTACTTC. Protein: CASSLGRGVPNEQYF.

This clonotype appeared a few times. This chain links TRBV6-2 or TRBV6-3 with TRBJ2-2; weak D call: TRBD1 (5 bases). This CDR3 comprises 14 residues. Per germline, CDR1 MNHEY and CDR2 SVGEGT. The ends were cut back, 3 bases at V and 5 bases at J, with 10 bases in the middle. The CDR3 region is CASSYTGLTGELFF. In DNA form, the CDR3 reads TGTGCCAGCAGTTATACAGGTCTGACCGGGGAGCTGTTTTTT.